A single sample is the source of the 11 T cell receptor beta chains below, sequenced in a study of CD8 T cells in Susac syndrome. When the RNA was reverse transcribed, random hexamers were used with an input of about 0.45 to 1 ug. TCRdb recomputed calls from the immunoSEQ multiplex PCR reads with MiXCR, one row per CDR3 protein. The sample lists around 300,000 distinct CDR3 sequences, 89% occurring once. The specimen sequenced was CD8+ T cells from PBMCs. The receptors shown here come from a human donor with multiple sclerosis.

The chain has TRBV6-2 or TRBV6-3 and TRBJ1-1; perhaps TRBD1 as D (5 bases). Germline V gene lookup returns CDR1 MNHEY and CDR2 SVGEGT. The CDR3 is 11 residues long. V shed 6 bases and J shed 8 bases, with 10 bases lying between them. The CDR3 protein is CASSTNREAFF. CDR3 coding DNA: TGTGCCAGCAGCACTAACAGGGAAGCTTTCTTT.

The chain links TRBV20-1 to TRBJ2-3; TRBD2 agrees at 10 bases. This CDR3 contains 19 residues. The germline gives CDR1 DFQATT, CDR2 SNEGSKA (reference sequence). V gave up 1 base and J gave up 1 base; unmatched junction bases: 14. Written as DNA, the CDR3 is TGCAGTGCTAGAGGTCCAGTAGCGGGAGGTACCTGGCGCACAGATACGCAGTATTTT. Translated, it gives CSARGPVAGGTWRTDTQYF.

J is TRBJ2-5 and V is TRBV7-9; 8 positions match TRBD2. This CDR3 spans 15 amino acids. V lost 1 base to trimming and J lost 4 bases; unmatched junction nucleotides: 5. The germline V gene encodes CDR1 SEHNR and CDR2 FQNEAQ (reference sequence). In DNA, the CDR3 is TGTGCCAGCAGCTTAGGGGCGGGAGGAGGAGAGACCCAGTACTTC. It translates to CASSLGAGGGETQYF.

The rearrangement joins TRBV6-7 to TRBJ2-7; D is uncertain. TRBV6-7 is classed as an ORF, of uncertain function. The CDR3 totals 11 residues. The V and J ends lost 10 bases and 3 bases respectively, with 10 bases between them. CDR3 sequence (DNA): TGTGCCACCCTATATGGCTACGAGCAGTACTTC. Encoded protein: CATLYGYEQYF.

This chain links TRBV29-1 with TRBJ2-2, with D tentatively TRBD2 (5 bases). The V and J ends lost 6 bases and 1 base respectively, with 15 bases between them. The CDR3 totals 15 residues. The germline gives CDR1 SQVTM, CDR2 ANQGSEA. CDR3 region: CSVSGRTLNTGELFF. In DNA form, the CDR3 reads TGCAGCGTGAGCGGACGGACTTTGAACACCGGGGAGCTGTTTTTT.

This chain uses TRBV20-1 with TRBJ2-3; 8 positions agree with TRBD1. Unmatched junction bases numbered 9, after V lost 8 bases and J lost 2 bases. Germline values: CDR1 DFQATT, CDR2 SNEGSKA (reference sequence). CDR3 length equals 14 residues. The CDR3 nucleotides are TGCAGTACCGACAGGGGTGGAATCACAGATACGCAGTATTTT. Amino acid sequence: CSTDRGGITDTQYF.

The gene calls are TRBV3-1 and TRBJ1-2, with 8 bases fitting TRBD1. Germline CDR1 LGHDT, CDR2 YNNKEL (reference sequence). Trimming removed 0 bases from V and 7 bases from J; junction bases left unmatched: 19. This CDR3 comprises 19 residues. The CDR3 spells CASSQDWAGTGGMLCGYTF. The CDR3 DNA is TGTGCCAGCAGCCAAGATTGGGCCGGAACAGGGGGAATGCTATGTGGCTACACCTTC.

This chain uses TRBV27 with TRBJ2-7; no firm D call. This CDR3 contains 13 residues. Germline CDR1 reads MNHEY; CDR2 reads SMNVEV (reference sequence). Trimming stripped 2 bases from V and 0 bases from J, with 5 bases between. Here the CDR3 DNA reads TGTGCCAGCAGTTTAACTCGCTCCTACGAGCAGTACTTC. This codes for CASSLTRSYEQYF.

V usage is TRBV15 and J usage is TRBJ2-5, with 8 positions matching TRBD2. V dropped 0 bases and J dropped 5; count of bases not matched to a gene: 5. Germline loops: CDR1 LNHNV, CDR2 YYDKDF (reference sequence). The CDR3 loop spans 15 amino acids. The CDR3 bases are TGTGCCACCAGCAGAGACCCGGGGGGGCTGGAGACCCAGTACTTC. This gives the protein CATSRDPGGLETQYF.

CDR3 DNA sequence: TGTGCCAGCAGTTTACCGGACAATGAGCAGTTCTTC. Its protein product is CASSLPDNEQFF. The chain uses TRBV12-3 or TRBV12-4 and TRBJ2-1; D unresolved. The germline V and J ends were trimmed by 2 bases and 5 bases, with 4 bases remaining between them. The CDR3 has 12 amino acids.

V gene TRBV12-5 combines with J gene TRBJ2-1; tentative D call: TRBD1 (7 bases). From germline, CDR1 is LGHNT and CDR2 FRNRAP. Trimming removed 1 base at V and 3 bases at J, with 22 bases between. This CDR3 has 19 amino acids. The CDR3 spells CASGLAPERGTADYNEQFF. In DNA, the CDR3 is TGTGCTAGTGGTTTGGCCCCCGAACGGGGGACAGCTGACTACAATGAGCAGTTCTTC.